This T cell receptor (beta chain) was obtained from a study of shared clonotypes between healthy human individuals. Findings and caveats of the study: The study's rarefaction showed incomplete sorted-subset sequencing despite large depth.

TCRdb's copy holds only in-frame clones and misses some; the assay was immunoSEQ multiplex PCR. The sample lists about 1.4 million clones; roughly 96% were seen once. J lost 8 bases, V lost 6 bases, and 13 bases had no gene match. The germline V gene encodes CDR1 SGHRS and CDR2 YFSETQ. This CDR3 comprises 15 residues. Regarding this clone: What it binds is unknown.

V usage is TRBV5-1 and J usage is TRBJ2-1; TRBD2 matches 8 bases. The receptor was derived from a man aged 30-40 years in good health. The specimen was naive CD4+ T cells sorted from blood. The subset here: CD45RA+ positively selected. CDR3 residues: CASTIPGLVFHEQFF. The DNA for the CDR3 is TGCGCCAGCACCATCCCGGGACTAGTGTTCCATGAGCAGTTCTTC. Complete variable domain (other parts from reference TRBV5-1 and TRBJ2-1): KAGVTQTPRYLIKTRGQQVTLSCSPISGHRSVSWYQQTPGQGLQFLFEYFSETQRNKGNFPGRFSGRQFSNSRSEMNVSTLELGDSALYLCASTIPGLVFHEQFFGPGTRLTVL.